This TCR beta chain was observed in a study of T cell repertoires in cytomegalovirus infection. About the research overall: Public TCR beta signature analysis indicated the presence of both CMV infection and matching HLA type.

This CDR3 is 15 amino acids long. Looked up from germline, CDR1 is MNHEY and CDR2 is SVGEGT. V shed 2 bases and J 6 bases; nucleotides not matched to a gene: 7. This clonotype was seen a handful of times. MiXCR was run by TCRdb on the reads, yielding one entry per CDR3 protein. The sample has tens of thousands of distinct CDR3 sequences, over 3.5% seen once; the top ten hold about 20%. The receptor comes from a human donor in good health (CMV status not recorded). Some clones in this sample may be carry-over from other donors' samples. This rearrangement joins TRBV6-2 or TRBV6-3 to TRBJ2-3; 8 bases align to TRBD2. Sequencing input: PBMCs. CDR3 nucleotides: TGTGCCAGCAGTTACCCACAGCGGGAGAGTGATACGCAGTATTTT. Amino acid sequence: CASSYPQRESDTQYF.